This passage covers 5 T cell receptor beta chains from one sample sequenced in a study of beta chain features in type 1 diabetes. Sequencing targeted expressed TCRB transcripts, as all isolated RNA had been reverse transcribed. Assay: immunoSEQ multiplex PCR; the TCRdb copy retains only in-frame clones and omits some. The sample shows around 300,000 clones, under 8.5% of them seen only once. The sequenced sample consisted of central memory CD4+ T cells from blood. The source of these receptors is a young woman in good health.

This clone was seen repeatedly, ten times or more. V is TRBV4-3 and J is TRBJ2-2; weak D call: TRBD1 (6 bases). From germline, CDR1 is LGHNA and CDR2 YSLEER. Trimming stripped 1 base from V and 2 bases from J, with 8 bases between. The CDR3 length is 15 residues. CDR3 DNA: TGCGCCAGCAGCCAAGGACAGGTTAACACCGGGGAGCTGTTTTTT. Its translation: CASSQGQVNTGELFF.

This clone was observed at least ten times. CDR3 bases: TGTGCCAGCAGCCCCCCCGGCAGGGCCCATGAGCAGTTCTTC. Encoded protein: CASSPPGRAHEQFF. The V call is TRBV11-2, the J call TRBJ2-1; D perhaps matches TRBD1 (5 bases). Trimming took 5 bases from V and 8 from J, leaving 16 bases between them. The germline CDR1 and CDR2 sequences are SGHAT and FQNNGV. The CDR3 runs to 14 residues.

This clone was observed at least ten times. This chain connects TRBV13 to TRBJ2-6, with D unresolved. The CDR3 is 15 amino acids. Germline V CDR1 and CDR2: PRHDT, FYEKMQ (reference sequence). V was trimmed by 3 bases and J by 0 bases, leaving 6 bases between them. DNA of the CDR3: TGTGCCAGCAGCTTTCGTTCCTCTGGGGCCAACGTCCTGACTTTC. Residues: CASSFRSSGANVLTF.

The chain has TRBV6-5 and TRBJ2-1, with D unresolved. The V end was cut by 6 bases, the J end by 4 bases, with 13 bases between. Per germline, CDR1 MNHEY and CDR2 SVGAGI. CDR3 length: 14 amino acids. DNA for the CDR3: TGTGCCAGCAGGGCCCGTTATGGTTACAATGAGCAGTTCTTC. It codes for CASRARYGYNEQFF.

The chain links TRBV28 to TRBJ2-3; D is perhaps TRBD1 or TRBD2 (7 bases each). CDR3 length equals 16 residues. The V gene's germline CDR1 is MDHEN and CDR2 SYDVKM. Trimming removed 7 bases from V and 1 base from J, with 18 bases in between. CDR3 sequence: CASTIGGGGGTDTQYF. In DNA, the CDR3 is TGTGCCAGCACCATCGGGGGAGGGGGCGGCACAGATACGCAGTATTTT.